The T cell receptor (beta chain) under discussion was sequenced for a study of response to subunit inactivated influenza vaccine. Study-wide points: Each seasonal influenza vaccination recruits few new T cells, the authors suggested.

CDR1 and CDR2 from the germline V gene are MNHEY and SVGEGT. The ends lost 6 bases at V and 6 bases at J; junction bases unmatched: 9. This CDR3 region has 14 residues. TCRdb itself ran the RT-PCR reads through MiXCR, one entry per CDR3 protein. The sample contains about 780,000 distinct CDR3 sequences, approximately 17% of which appear only once. Only a few counts were recorded for this clonotype. Its target is not known. This TCR derives from a middle-aged man who received an inactivated influenza vaccine. This specimen consisted of PBMCs from blood, obtained 4 to 6 days after vaccination. J is TRBJ2-7 and V is TRBV6-2 or TRBV6-3; TRBD1 aligns across 9 bases. The CDR3 coding sequence is TGTGCCAGCAGAACCGGGACAGGGACGGCCGAGCAGTACTTC. Residues: CASRTGTGTAEQYF.